Following are 30 T cell receptor beta chains from one sample sequenced in a study of Graves' ophthalmopathy and Graves' hyperthyroidism. For repertoire sequencing, the TCR beta CDR3 regions were amplified from RNA transcripts. An initial RT-PCR round employing HTBI primers preceded a second-round multiplex PCR. TCRdb reprocessed the multiplex PCR reads with MiXCR, giving one entry per CDR3 protein. This table has 360,000 or so distinct CDR3 sequences, around 18% appearing once. Input material: peripheral blood. The receptors here all came from a woman between 18 and 29 years old with Graves' ophthalmopathy.

This clonotype was observed many times. The chain couples TRBV28 to TRBJ2-5, with D hard to call. Germline CDR1 MDHEN, CDR2 SYDVKM. The CDR3 is made up of 16 amino acids. Deletions cut 1 base from V and 4 bases from J, with 16 bases between. Here the CDR3 reads CASSLSRPVSGETQYF. CDR3 coding DNA: TGTGCCAGCAGTTTATCCCGGCCCGTTTCAGGAGAGACCCAGTACTTC.

This clonotype was recorded at least ten times. The chain is built from TRBV20-1 and TRBJ1-1; TRBD1 agrees at 9 bases. CDR1 is DFQATT, CDR2 SNEGSKA, per germline (reference sequence). This CDR3 contains 12 residues. With V trimmed by 7 bases and J by 0 bases, 0 bases remained unmatched. DNA for the CDR3: TGCAGTGGGACAGGGGTGAACACTGAAGCTTTCTTT. Translating gives CSGTGVNTEAFF.

This clonotype showed up many times. The chain combines TRBV6-2 or TRBV6-3 with TRBJ2-7, with D uncertain. The CDR3 loop spans 11 amino acids. Trimming took 0 bases from V and 7 from J, leaving 4 bases between them. CDR1 and CDR2 (germline): MNHEY, SVGEGT. The CDR3 spells CASSYSREQYF. The CDR3 nucleotides read TGTGCCAGCAGTTACTCTCGTGAGCAGTACTTC.

This clonotype occurred many times. The V and J genes are TRBV5-1 and TRBJ2-4; 7 bases map to TRBD1. J was trimmed by 8 bases and V by 4 bases; bases with no gene match: 9. Germline values: CDR1 SGHRS, CDR2 YFSETQ. The CDR3 length is 14 residues. This CDR3 is CASSDAGGEYIQYF. The DNA of the CDR3 is TGCGCCAGCAGCGACGCAGGGGGAGAATACATTCAGTACTTC.

This clonotype was counted many times. The chain recombines TRBV20-1 with TRBJ1-6, with 10 bases matching TRBD1. CDR3 length equals 14 residues. Germline assignment: CDR1 DFQATT and CDR2 SNEGSKA (reference sequence). Germline trimming cut 3 bases from V and 10 bases from J; bases unmatched to any gene: 6. The CDR3 nucleotides read TGCAGTGCTAGTGGGGGACAGGGGCTCTCACCCCTCCACTTT. Encoded protein: CSASGGQGLSPLHF.

This clonotype was recorded at least ten times. The chain employs TRBV28 and TRBJ2-7; 9 bases are a match to TRBD2. CDR1 is MDHEN, CDR2 SYDVKM, per germline. The junction had 6 bases not matched to a gene; V was cut back by 8 bases and J by 4 bases. CDR3 size: 13 residues. The CDR3: CASSAGGLYEQYF. The CDR3, as DNA: TGTGCCAGCTCAGCGGGAGGCCTATACGAGCAGTACTTC.

The sample holds many counts of this clonotype. The rearrangement uses TRBV6-1 and TRBJ1-2; 8 bases are shared with TRBD1. Germline assignment: CDR1 MNHNS and CDR2 SASEGT. The CDR3 is made up of 15 amino acids. Germline trimming cut 6 bases from V and 3 bases from J; bases unmatched to any gene: 9. Here the CDR3 DNA reads TGTGCCAGCAGCTCCAGGGGGCAGACACACTATGGCTACACCTTC. Amino acid sequence: CASSSRGQTHYGYTF.

This clonotype was observed a few times. J is TRBJ1-6 and V is TRBV18; tentative D call: TRBD1 (5 bases). Per germline, CDR1 KGHSH and CDR2 LQKENI. The CDR3 has 14 amino acids. The V end was cut by 3 bases, the J end by 9 bases, with 12 bases between. This CDR3 is CASSPTGGGSPLHF. In DNA, the CDR3 is TGTGCCAGCTCACCGACGGGTGGGGGTTCACCCCTCCACTTT.

Note on this clonotype: A read error may be the cause here, since a much bigger clone is one base away. The chain joins TRBV28 to TRBJ2-7; no clear D gene. Germline assignment: CDR1 MDHEN and CDR2 SYDVKM. CDR3 size: 12 residues. The CDR3: CTSSNGPYEQYF. The CDR3 DNA follows: TGTACCAGCAGTAACGGACCCTACGAGCAGTACTTC.

This clonotype was counted ten times or more. A read error may explain this, as a much larger clone is one base away. Without the conserved terminal phenylalanine or tryptophan, this CDR3 likely stems from a read error. The chain recombines TRBV19 with TRBJ1-3, with D tentatively TRBD1 (6 bases). Germline CDR1 LNHDA, CDR2 SQIVND (reference sequence). The CDR3 covers 16 residues. Trimming took off 4 bases at V and 2 bases at J, with 15 bases between the two ends. CDR3 amino acids: CASSTLQGSAGNTIYL. Here the CDR3 DNA reads TGTGCCAGTAGTACTTTACAGGGATCCGCTGGAAACACCATATATCTT.

This clonotype was seen many times. V gene TRBV12-3 or TRBV12-4 combines with J gene TRBJ2-5; the D gene is possibly TRBD1 (6 bases). With 0 bases removed from V and 4 bases from J, the gap between germline ends came to 18 bases. The CDR3 length is 17 residues. The CDR3 loop reads CASSLASRDTGGETQYF. The CDR3, as DNA: TGTGCCAGCAGTTTAGCGTCCCGGGACACCGGAGGAGAGACCCAGTACTTC.

This clonotype occurred many times. V usage is TRBV6-4 and J usage is TRBJ2-2; 7 positions agree with TRBD1. From germline, CDR1 is MRHNA and CDR2 SNTAGT. Trimming cost V 2 bases and J 5 bases; bases outside gene matches: 2. The CDR3 contains 14 residues. The CDR3 loop is CASSDATGTGELFF. DNA of the CDR3: TGTGCCAGCAGTGACGCGACAGGGACCGGGGAGCTGTTTTTT.

This clonotype was counted many times. V gene TRBV28 combines with J gene TRBJ2-7, with D maybe TRBD1 (7 bases). This CDR3 is built from 15 residues. Per germline, CDR1 MDHEN and CDR2 SYDVKM. Trimming cost V 5 bases and J 2 bases, with 16 bases left between them. The DNA of the CDR3 is TGTGCCAGCAGTCGGCCGGGGGACAGAACCTACGAGCAGTACTTC. Protein sequence: CASSRPGDRTYEQYF.

This clonotype was counted at least ten times. The gene calls are TRBV29-1 and TRBJ1-1; D is undetermined. Trimming shortened V by 5 bases and J by 0 bases, and 16 bases separated the two germline ends. This CDR3 region has 15 residues. CDR1 SQVTM and CDR2 ANQGSEA come from the germline V gene. This CDR3 reads CSVQVPLIMNTEAFF. CDR3 in DNA: TGCAGCGTTCAAGTCCCCCTAATTATGAACACTGAAGCTTTCTTT.

This clonotype was seen at least ten times. V gene TRBV4-1 combines with J gene TRBJ1-5; D is unresolved. Germline V gene sequence: CDR1 MGHRA, CDR2 YSYEKL. CDR3 length equals 13 residues. Trimming pared 4 bases from V and 1 base from J, leaving 5 bases between. The CDR3: CASSLESNQPQHF. In DNA form, the CDR3 reads TGCGCCAGCAGCCTCGAGAGCAATCAGCCCCAGCATTTT.

The V call is TRBV6-1, the J call TRBJ2-7; TRBD2 might be the D (5 bases). The CDR3 spans 12 residues. From germline, CDR1 is MNHNS and CDR2 SASEGT. The germline V and J ends were trimmed by 9 bases and 6 bases, with 15 bases remaining between them. The CDR3 DNA reads TGTGCCAGAGACTACCCCCGAGCCGAGCAGTACTTC. Translated, it gives CARDYPRAEQYF.

In this sample, this clonotype turned up many times. The chain joins TRBV29-1 to TRBJ1-1, with D perhaps matching TRBD1 (5 bases). This CDR3 comprises 13 residues. With 4 bases removed from V and 6 bases from J, the gap between germline ends came to 15 bases. Germline lookup yields CDR1 SQVTM and CDR2 ANQGSEA. The DNA for the CDR3 is TGCAGCGTTGTCCTGGGGCAGGGAGCTGAAGCTTTCTTT. It specifies CSVVLGQGAEAFF.

This clonotype appeared many times. This rearrangement joins TRBV6-2 or TRBV6-3 to TRBJ2-4; no firm D call. This CDR3 has 16 amino acids. The V and J ends lost 4 bases and 0 bases respectively, with 13 bases between them. CDR1 and CDR2 (germline): MNHEY, SVGEGT. DNA of the CDR3: TGTGCCAGCAGTTCCCTTCTGTTACTAGCCAAAAACATTCAGTACTTC. Its translation is CASSSLLLLAKNIQYF.

The table lists this clonotype with a few counts. The CDR3 here is CASSYQAAGQGYEQYF. CDR3 in DNA: TGTGCCAGCAGTTACCAAGCCGCCGGACAGGGCTACGAGCAGTACTTC. The rearrangement links TRBV6-2 or TRBV6-3 to TRBJ2-7, with 8 nucleotides matching TRBD1. The junction had 9 bases not matched to a gene; V was cut back by 2 bases and J by 3 bases. Germline V gives CDR1 MNHEY, CDR2 SVGEGT. This CDR3 is built from 16 residues.

This clonotype was observed many times. The rearrangement joins TRBV20-1 to TRBJ1-2; weak D call: TRBD1 (5 bases). This CDR3 is built from 14 residues. Germline CDR1 is DFQATT and CDR2 is SNEGSKA (reference sequence). V was trimmed by 1 base and J by 0 bases, leaving 9 bases between them. This chain's CDR3 is CSARGQLANYGYTF. The CDR3, as DNA: TGCAGTGCTAGAGGACAGTTAGCTAACTATGGCTACACCTTC.

Ten or more counts support this clonotype. The genes are TRBV9 and TRBJ2-2, with a possible D match to TRBD1 (6 bases). The CDR3 has 13 amino acids. Trimming removed 3 bases from V and 6 bases from J, with 9 bases in between. Germline V gene data show CDR1 as SGDLS and CDR2 as YYNGEE. The CDR3 sequence: CASSAGAAGELFF. CDR3 nucleotides: TGTGCCAGCAGCGCAGGGGCCGCCGGGGAGCTGTTTTTT.

This clonotype was counted ten times or more. The rearrangement joins TRBV28 to TRBJ2-7; weak D call: TRBD1 (6 bases). Germline CDR1 is MDHEN and CDR2 is SYDVKM. The CDR3 consists of 13 residues. Trimming left V 6 bases short and J 0 bases short, with 9 bases between. Written as DNA, the CDR3 is TGTGCCAGCAGCTGGACAGTCTCCTACGAGCAGTACTTC. It specifies CASSWTVSYEQYF.

The genes are TRBV3-1 and TRBJ2-2; D possibly corresponds to TRBD1 (5 bases). The germline V and J ends were trimmed by 6 bases and 7 bases, with 9 bases remaining between them. The germline V gene has CDR1 LGHDT and CDR2 YNNKEL (reference sequence). This CDR3 contains 12 residues. The CDR3 is CASSDSLGELFF. The DNA of the CDR3 is TGTGCCAGCAGTGACAGTCTCGGGGAGCTGTTTTTT.

This clonotype was detected many times. The chain recombines TRBV20-1 with TRBJ2-7; a possible D gene is TRBD1 (5 bases). Per the germline V gene, CDR1 is DFQATT and CDR2 is SNEGSKA (reference sequence). The CDR3 loop spans 11 amino acids. Trimming pared 6 bases from V and 3 bases from J, leaving 9 bases between. CDR3 sequence reads: CSASGIYEQYF. The CDR3 DNA follows: TGCAGTGCCTCAGGGATCTACGAGCAGTACTTC.

Many counts were recorded for this clonotype. A read error may explain this, as a much larger clone is one base away. The gene calls are TRBV2 and TRBJ2-2; D may be TRBD2 (5 bases). Germline V gene sequence: CDR1 SNHLY, CDR2 FYNNEI. The CDR3 extends over 11 amino acids. The CDR3 loop is CASSVVGEPFF. Here the CDR3 DNA reads TGTGCCAGCAGTGTTGTCGGGGAGCCGTTTTTT.

This clonotype was recorded many times. V is TRBV4-3 and J is TRBJ1-2; 7 positions agree with TRBD1. V was pared by 1 base and J by 8 bases, with 7 bases of the junction left unmatched. This CDR3 is 14 amino acids long. Per germline, CDR1 LGHNA and CDR2 YSLEER. CDR3 DNA: TGCGCCAGCAGCCAAGGATTAGGGGGCATCGGCTACACCTTC. Translating gives CASSQGLGGIGYTF.

In this sample, this clonotype turned up many times. The chain has TRBV6-5 and TRBJ1-1, with TRBD1 as a possible D gene (6 bases). Germline CDR1 and CDR2: MNHEY and SVGAGI. Trimming left V 2 bases short and J 5 bases short, with 21 bases between. The CDR3 covers 17 residues. The CDR3 bases are TGTGCCAGCAGTTACCCTAATACAGGGTCGTGGGGGACTGAAGCTTTCTTT. It codes for CASSYPNTGSWGTEAFF.

In this sample, this clonotype turned up many times. V gene TRBV7-6 combines with J gene TRBJ2-5; D possibly corresponds to TRBD2 (6 bases). V lost 0 bases to trimming and J lost 4 bases, with 18 bases between them. Per the germline V gene, CDR1 is SGHVS and CDR2 is FNYEAQ. The CDR3 covers 17 residues. The CDR3 sequence: CASSLARSGGGRETQYF. CDR3 nucleotides: TGTGCCAGCAGCTTAGCCCGTAGCGGTGGCGGGCGAGAGACCCAGTACTTC.

In its sample, this clonotype was seen many times. The J gene is TRBJ2-5, the V gene TRBV7-6; D is unclear. V lost 2 bases to trimming and J lost 5 bases, with 12 bases between them. Germline CDR1 is SGHVS and CDR2 is FNYEAQ. The CDR3 loop spans 14 amino acids. Here the CDR3 DNA reads TGTGCCAGCAGCTTATCTCCGGCGTCGGAGACCCAGTACTTC. The encoded protein is CASSLSPASETQYF.

In its sample, this clonotype was seen many times. The chain links TRBV28 to TRBJ2-4, with TRBD1 matching 9 bases. The length of the CDR3 is 16 residues. CDR1 is MDHEN, CDR2 SYDVKM, per germline. The V segment lost 5 bases and the J segment 5 bases; nucleotides outside the gene matches: 10. The CDR3 nucleotides read TGTGCCAGCAGTAGGGCGCGGGGACAGGGAGAAAACATTCAGTACTTC. It specifies CASSRARGQGENIQYF.